This T cell receptor (beta chain) emerged from a study of identical twins. This clonotype was counted only a few times. Looked up from germline, CDR1 is SGHDN and CDR2 is FVKESK. The CDR3 consists of 14 residues. V lost 4 bases, J lost 0 bases, and 9 bases lay in between. TCRdb passed the 5' RACE reads through MiXCR, listing each CDR3 protein once. Here the sample spans 450,000 or so distinct CDR3 sequences, around 14% being singletons. This sample also appeared in a second study, on yellow fever vaccine responses in identical twins.

Sequenced material: CD4+ T cells sorted from blood. The sequence came from a woman aged 18 to 35 in good health. This sequence joins TRBV14 and TRBJ2-5; no clear D gene. The CDR3 sequence is CASSPTRNQETQYF. The CDR3 DNA sequence: TGTGCCAGCAGCCCTACTCGCAACCAAGAGACCCAGTACTTC.